Given below is one TCR beta chain in context. Using immunoSEQ multiplex PCR, the repertoire was profiled, and TCRdb retains in-frame clones only, with some absent. The table shows around 120,000 clones, with about 93% occurring only once. These data originate in a study of control samples from healthy donors and cancer patients. The CDR3 loop spans 14 amino acids. The junction had 9 bases not matched to a gene; V was cut back by 4 bases and J by 7 bases. The germline CDR1 and CDR2 sequences are LGHNA and YNFKEQ. The chain employs TRBV4-2 and TRBJ1-1, with 7 positions matching TRBD1. The clonotype was recovered from a man aged 30-40 years in good health. The source material was blood. The CDR3: CASSPRTGYNEAFF. The CDR3 nucleotides are TGTGCCAGCAGCCCTCGGACAGGCTATAATGAAGCTTTCTTT.